The entry below gives a single T cell receptor (beta chain) sequence along with its context. Germline and junction disagree at one end, which may indicate a read error. This sample was included in a study of control samples from healthy donors and cancer patients. Clones were read by immunoSEQ multiplex PCR, and TCRdb kept only the in-frame ones, dropping some. The sample shows over 80,000 clones, 79% of them seen only once. This CDR3 spans 14 amino acids. In germline, CDR1 is SGHDT, CDR2 YYEEEE. The TCR comes from a woman aged 30 to 39 in good health. This chain connects TRBV5-6 to TRBJ2-7; D might be TRBD2 (6 bases). The sample consisted of blood. In DNA, the CDR3 is TGTGCCAGCAGCTTAGGAGGGTCCTCCCACGAGCAGTACTTC. Translating it yields CASSLGGSSHEQYF.